The clone carrying this TCR beta chain was seen more than once but under ten times. The junction does not match germline at one end; this may be a read error. The V gene's germline CDR1 is LNHDA and CDR2 SQIVND (reference sequence). The CDR3 extends over 13 amino acids. Together with a sample-barcoded 5' primer, a J-beta primer mix was included in a second PCR lasting about 7 to 11 cycles. One entry per CDR3 protein results from TCRdb running MiXCR on the 5' RACE reads. The sample carries 800,000 to 950,000 distinct CDR3 sequences, under 40% recorded once. These data come from a study of blood T cells in healthy people across ages.

The clonotype originates from a man between 18 and 29 years old in good health. Input material: blood. This sequence joins TRBV19 and TRBJ2-1; 8 bases agree with TRBD2. CDR3 in DNA: TGTGCCAGTAGTAGGACTAGCTACTATGAGCAGTTCTTC. Encoded protein: CASSRTSYYEQFF.